This entry is about one TCR beta chain. This entry is derived from a study of blood T cell repertoires in COVID-19. For the study at large: Specimens from acute and convalescent COVID-19 originated in the United States, Italy and Spain. Nucleic acid was either cDNA or gDNA, and it came from T cells, B-cell-depleted T cells, or PBMCs.

This CDR3 has 16 residues. The V gene's germline CDR1 is SGHRS and CDR2 YFSETQ. The ends lost 6 bases at V and 5 bases at J; junction bases unmatched: 16. Original processing notes: Researchers report that nucleated cell counts were estimated from reference gene primer amplification. The assay was immunoSEQ multiplex PCR, and TCRdb's table has in-frame clones only and misses some. V, J and clone size are taken as reported in that table, and D and trimming were inferred from the DNA itself. Among tens of thousands of clones listed, 70% to 80% were seen once. This sequence was found in a woman aged 70-85 years with acute or convalescent COVID-19. Sequenced sample: peripheral blood. The chain is built from TRBV5-1 and TRBJ2-7; TRBD2 matches at 8 bases. In nucleotides, the CDR3 is TGCGCCAGCACCCGGACGGGTCAGCGGGAGTCAAACGAGCAGTACTTC. Amino acid sequence: CASTRTGQRESNEQYF. Drawing the rest from reference TRBV5-1 and TRBJ2-7, the complete variable domain is KAGVTQTPRYLIKTRGQQVTLSCSPISGHRSVSWYQQTPGQGLQFLFEYFSETQRNKGNFPGRFSGRQFSNSRSEMNVSTLELGDSALYLCASTRTGQRESNEQYFGPGTRLTVT.